These 30 T cell receptor beta chains were sequenced from one sample in a study of blood T cell repertoires in COVID-19. Assay: immunoSEQ multiplex PCR; the TCRdb copy retains only in-frame clones and omits some. The data show fewer than 200,000 clones, with over 80% seen just once and 1.5% to 2% held by the top ten. The specimen sequenced was peripheral blood. These receptors were taken from a woman in her forties or fifties with acute or convalescent COVID-19.

In this sample, this clone turned up a few times. The chain joins TRBV6-5 to TRBJ1-3; no clear D. This CDR3 spans 13 amino acids. Germline V gene data show CDR1 as MNHEY and CDR2 as SVGAGI. Trimming stripped 10 bases from V and 0 bases from J, with 10 bases between. The CDR3 DNA sequence: TGTGCCACCACCAGGTCCTCTGGAAACACCATATATTTT. Translating gives CATTRSSGNTIYF.

This clone was seen once. V usage is TRBV5-1 and J usage is TRBJ2-1; possibly TRBD1 for D (6 bases). Trimming shortened V by 2 bases and J by 0 bases, and 12 bases separated the two germline ends. The CDR3 spans 16 residues. From germline, CDR1 is SGHRS and CDR2 YFSETQ. As DNA, the CDR3 is TGCGCCAGCAGCTTTACAGGGCATAGCTCCTACAATGAGCAGTTCTTC. This encodes CASSFTGHSSYNEQFF.

The J gene is TRBJ2-3, the V gene TRBV19; 7 bases map to TRBD1. Looked up from germline, CDR1 is LNHDA and CDR2 is SQIVND (reference sequence). Trimming took 8 bases from V and 5 from J; bases not matched to a gene: 1. The CDR3 is made up of 11 amino acids. The CDR3 sequence: CASSGGDTQYF. The CDR3 nucleotides read TGTGCCAGTTCAGGGGGAGATACGCAGTATTTT.

This clone was observed a single time. The chain links TRBV19 to TRBJ2-1, with D perhaps matching TRBD1 (6 bases). The CDR3 is 16 residues long. Trimming took off 3 bases at V and 0 bases at J, with 12 bases between the two ends. Germline CDR1 LNHDA, CDR2 SQIVND (reference sequence). This CDR3 reads CASSIQDSPSYNEQFF. Here the CDR3 DNA reads TGTGCCAGTAGTATCCAGGACAGTCCCTCCTACAATGAGCAGTTCTTC. Complete variable domain (other parts from reference TRBV19 and TRBJ2-1): DGGITQSPKYLFRKEGQNVTLSCEQNLNHDAMYWYRQDPGQGLRLIYYSQIVNDFQKGDIAEGYSVSREKKESFPLTVTSAQKNPTAFYLCASSIQDSPSYNEQFFGPGTRLTVL.

V usage is TRBV3-1 (or the pseudogene TRBV3-2) and J usage is TRBJ1-1; D gene unclear. Germline CDR1 and CDR2: LGHDT and YNNKEL (reference sequence). This CDR3 contains 14 residues. The V and J ends lost 1 base and 0 bases respectively, with 6 bases between them. CDR3 sequence reads: CASSQVGLNTEAFF. For the CDR3, the DNA is TGTGCCAGCAGCCAAGTCGGGTTGAACACTGAAGCTTTCTTT.

CDR3 nucleotides: TGTGCCAGCAGCTTAGGAGGGTTCACATATTACAATGAGCAGTTCTTC. This gives the protein CASSLGGFTYYNEQFF. J is TRBJ2-1 and V is TRBV11-3, with D tentatively TRBD2 (5 bases). The germline V gene encodes CDR1 SGHNT and CDR2 YENEEA. This CDR3 contains 16 residues. Trimming took 1 base from V and 4 from J, leaving 14 bases between them. The whole variable domain, remainder taken from reference TRBV11-3 and TRBJ2-1, is EAGVVQSPRYKIIEKKQPVAFWCNPISGHNTLYWYLQNLGQGPELLIRYENEEAVDDSQLPKDRFSAERLKGVDSTLKIQPAELGDSAVYLCASSLGGFTYYNEQFFGPGTRLTVL.

This chain links TRBV7-3 with TRBJ1-1; TRBD1 might be the D (6 bases). The ends were cut back, 5 bases at V and 1 base at J, with 11 bases in the middle. Germline values: CDR1 SGHTA, CDR2 FQGTGA. The CDR3 sequence is 14 residues long. This CDR3 is CASSPGQRNTEAFF. The CDR3 DNA reads as TGTGCCAGCAGCCCAGGACAGAGGAACACTGAAGCTTTCTTT.

The V gene is TRBV6-5, the J gene TRBJ2-7; D is possibly TRBD1 (5 bases). CDR1 and CDR2 (germline): MNHEY, SVGAGI. Trimming took 3 bases from V and 5 from J, leaving 14 bases between them. The CDR3 contains 14 residues. This chain's CDR3 is CASSYRRVPDEQYF. The CDR3 nucleotides read TGTGCCAGCAGTTATCGCAGGGTTCCCGACGAGCAGTACTTC.

The V gene is TRBV28, the J gene TRBJ1-2, with a possible D match to TRBD1 (5 bases). CDR1 is MDHEN and CDR2 is SYDVKM in the germline V gene. The CDR3 consists of 13 residues. V was shortened by 6 bases and J by 4 bases, with 12 bases between the two germline ends. CDR3 sequence: CASSSSTGYGYTF. The CDR3 bases are TGTGCCAGCAGCTCTTCTACAGGCTATGGCTACACCTTC.

The V and J genes are TRBV4-3 and TRBJ2-5; TRBD2 aligns across 11 bases. Germline V gene sequence: CDR1 LGHNA, CDR2 YSLEER. The CDR3 runs to 16 residues. V lost 2 bases and J lost 5; bases outside the gene matches: 7. DNA of the CDR3: TGCGCCAGCAGCCAACTACTAGCGGGAGTCGGTGAGACCCAGTACTTC. Translated: CASSQLLAGVGETQYF.

The chain has TRBV12-3 or TRBV12-4 and TRBJ1-1, with a tentative D call TRBD1 (5 bases). Trimming stripped 3 bases from V and 4 bases from J, with 9 bases between. The CDR3 is 13 amino acids. The CDR3 region has the DNA TGTGCCAGCAGTTTGGAGGGGTCCACTGAAGCTTTCTTT. It is translated as CASSLEGSTEAFF.

This clone has just one count. V is TRBV7-9 and J is TRBJ2-1, with 9 bases that match TRBD1. The V and J ends lost 4 bases and 4 bases, in that order; junction bases with no gene match: 8. CDR1 is SEHNR and CDR2 is FQNEAQ in the germline V gene (reference sequence). The CDR3 has 16 amino acids. The CDR3 reads CASSSYRDRVYNEQFF. The CDR3 DNA is TGTGCCAGCAGCTCGTACCGGGACAGGGTTTACAATGAGCAGTTCTTC.

The chain employs TRBV11-2 and TRBJ1-3; possibly TRBD1 for D (6 bases). Germline lookup yields CDR1 SGHAT and CDR2 FQNNGV. CDR3 length: 15 amino acids. The V and J ends lost 5 bases and 0 bases respectively, with 11 bases between them. This chain's CDR3 is CASSRYRDSGNTIYF. CDR3 in DNA: TGTGCCAGCAGCCGCTACAGGGACTCTGGAAACACCATATATTTT.

This clone has only one observation. J is TRBJ1-4 and V is TRBV7-9; 8 nucleotides match TRBD1. This CDR3 region has 12 residues. The V and J ends lost 2 bases and 12 bases, in that order; junction bases with no gene match: 2. Germline loops: CDR1 SEHNR, CDR2 FQNEAQ (reference sequence). CDR3 DNA: TGTGCCAGCAGCTTAACGACAGGGGAACTGTTTTTT. Its translation is CASSLTTGELFF.

The chain couples TRBV19 to TRBJ2-7; 10 bases align to TRBD1. The germline V gene encodes CDR1 LNHDA and CDR2 SQIVND (reference sequence). CDR3 length: 14 residues. The trim removed 8 bases at V and 8 bases at J, leaving 12 bases unmatched. CDR3 protein: CASQPGQGLFKQYF. CDR3 DNA sequence: TGTGCCAGTCAGCCGGGACAGGGGTTGTTCAAGCAGTACTTC.

The chain combines TRBV3-1 (or the pseudogene TRBV3-2) with TRBJ1-4; 7 bases match TRBD1. V lost 3 bases and J lost 8; bases outside the gene matches: 9. Germline V gene data show CDR1 as LGHDT and CDR2 as YNNKEL (reference sequence). The CDR3 runs to 15 residues. The CDR3 loop is CASSHGGQVREKLFF. The CDR3 DNA follows: TGTGCCAGCAGCCACGGCGGACAGGTACGAGAAAAACTGTTTTTT.

The chain has TRBV25-1 and TRBJ2-7; 13 bases are a match to TRBD2. Losses at the gene ends were 7 bases for V and 1 base for J; bases not matched to a gene: 4. CDR3 size: 15 residues. The germline gives CDR1 MGHDK, CDR2 SYGVNS. CDR3 region: CASKGLAGLSYEQYF. CDR3 sequence (DNA): TGTGCCAGCAAGGGACTAGCGGGACTGTCCTACGAGCAGTACTTC.

The chain has TRBV19 and TRBJ2-2; 9 bases align to TRBD1. Unmatched junction bases numbered 9, after V lost 4 bases and J lost 3 bases. CDR3 size: 17 residues. Germline V gene data show CDR1 as LNHDA and CDR2 as SQIVND (reference sequence). The CDR3 is CASSTRRGDRDTGELFF. CDR3 bases: TGTGCCAGTAGTACCCGGAGGGGGGACAGGGACACCGGGGAGCTGTTTTTT. Using reference TRBV19 and TRBJ2-2 for the parts outside the CDR3, the full variable domain is DGGITQSPKYLFRKEGQNVTLSCEQNLNHDAMYWYRQDPGQGLRLIYYSQIVNDFQKGDIAEGYSVSREKKESFPLTVTSAQKNPTAFYLCASSTRRGDRDTGELFFGEGSRLTVL.

This rearrangement joins TRBV18 to TRBJ1-1, with D maybe TRBD1 (5 bases). CDR3 length: 16 residues. CDR1 is KGHSH, CDR2 LQKENI, per germline. The V and J ends lost 0 bases and 3 bases respectively, with 14 bases between them. Here the CDR3 reads CASSPPGGGFYTEAFF. CDR3 nucleotide sequence: TGTGCCAGCTCACCACCCGGCGGGGGGTTTTACACTGAAGCTTTCTTT.

Here the CDR3 reads CASSPGQGGGYTF. For the CDR3, the DNA is TGCGCCAGCAGCCCGGGACAGGGAGGAGGCTACACCTTC. The chain combines TRBV5-1 with TRBJ1-2, with 9 bases fitting TRBD1. The J segment lost 8 bases and the V segment lost 4 bases, leaving 6 bases of the junction unmatched. Germline V gene lookup returns CDR1 SGHRS and CDR2 YFSETQ. This CDR3 spans 13 amino acids.

This clone was counted once. The CDR3 sequence is CASSRQSNYGYTF. For the CDR3, the DNA is TGTGCCAGTAGTAGGCAATCTAACTATGGCTACACCTTC. V is TRBV19 and J is TRBJ1-2; D is uncertain. Germline CDR1 reads LNHDA; CDR2 reads SQIVND (reference sequence). The CDR3 runs 13 residues. Trimming pared 4 bases from V and 0 bases from J, leaving 6 bases between.

The chain couples TRBV6-6 to TRBJ1-2, with 9 positions matching TRBD1. With 4 bases clipped from V and 4 bases from J, the junction kept 4 bases outside the gene matches. This CDR3 contains 14 residues. Germline lookup yields CDR1 MNHNY and CDR2 SVGAGI (reference sequence). CDR3 in amino acids: CASSWDRVGYGYTF. CDR3 in DNA: TGTGCCAGCAGTTGGGACAGGGTGGGCTATGGCTACACCTTC.

The V and J genes are TRBV30 and TRBJ2-1, with 11 bases matching TRBD2. This CDR3 comprises 14 residues. V lost 3 bases to trimming and J lost 2 bases; unmatched junction nucleotides: 0. The germline CDR1 and CDR2 sequences are GTSNPN and SVGIG (reference sequence). Here the CDR3 DNA reads TGTGCCTGGAGACTAGCGGGAGCCTACAATGAGCAGTTCTTC. Translated, it gives CAWRLAGAYNEQFF.

V gene TRBV18 combines with J gene TRBJ2-1; D is uncertain. CDR3 length equals 17 residues. Germline V gene lookup returns CDR1 KGHSH and CDR2 LQKENI. V was cut by 6 bases and J by 0 bases, with 18 bases left in between. Written as DNA, the CDR3 is TGTGCCAGCTCCCGTGAGGTCGTCTCAAGCTCCTACAATGAGCAGTTCTTC. This gives the protein CASSREVVSSSYNEQFF.

The chain joins TRBV4-1 to TRBJ1-2; TRBD1 might be the D (6 bases). The V end was cut by 0 bases, the J end by 2 bases, with 16 bases between. Germline CDR1 and CDR2: MGHRA and YSYEKL. The CDR3 has 17 residues. The CDR3 is CASSQDPDSSFNYGYTF. CDR3 nucleotide sequence: TGCGCCAGCAGCCAAGACCCGGACAGCTCCTTCAACTATGGCTACACCTTC.

The chain carries TRBV30 and TRBJ2-7, with D perhaps TRBD2 (6 bases). This CDR3 is built from 14 residues. The germline gives CDR1 GTSNPN, CDR2 SVGIG (reference sequence). V was clipped by 2 bases and J by 0 bases, with 11 bases between them. The DNA for the CDR3 is TGTGCCTGGAGTATCGGGACTGTCTCCTACGAGCAGTACTTC. Translation gives CAWSIGTVSYEQYF.

The chain joins TRBV24-1 to TRBJ2-3; tentatively, D is TRBD1 (6 bases). Germline V gene sequence: CDR1 KGHDR, CDR2 SFDVKD. The CDR3 has 17 amino acids. Deletions cut 2 bases from V and 1 base from J, with 15 bases between. The CDR3 sequence: CATSDSGHIGGTDTQYF. CDR3 DNA sequence: TGTGCCACCAGTGATTCGGGACATATAGGGGGCACAGATACGCAGTATTTT.

This sequence joins TRBV7-2 and TRBJ2-1, with 13 positions matching TRBD2. The CDR3 has 14 amino acids. Per the germline V gene, CDR1 is SGHTA and CDR2 is FQGNSA. V shed 7 bases, J shed 9 bases, and the junction held 6 bases outside the gene matches. CDR3 sequence: CASTELAGGSEQFF. In DNA form, the CDR3 reads TGTGCCAGCACGGAACTAGCGGGAGGGAGTGAGCAGTTCTTC. The whole variable domain, remainder taken from reference TRBV7-2 and TRBJ2-1, is GAGVSQSPSNKVTEKGKDVELRCDPISGHTALYWYRQSLGQGLEFLIYFQGNSAPDKSGLPSDRFSAERTGGSVSTLTIQRTQQEDSAVYLCASTELAGGSEQFFGPGTRLTVL.

This chain uses TRBV30 with TRBJ1-1; D is perhaps TRBD1 (5 bases). Germline CDR1 GTSNPN, CDR2 SVGIG (reference sequence). The CDR3 contains 12 residues. Trimming left V 4 bases short and J 6 bases short, with 12 bases between. CDR3 amino acids: CAWTGGGAEAFF. The CDR3 bases are TGTGCCTGGACCGGGGGGGGAGCTGAAGCTTTCTTT.

The chain is built from TRBV11-3 and TRBJ2-3, with 9 bases aligning to TRBD2. CDR3 size: 17 residues. The V segment lost 0 bases and the J segment 2 bases; nucleotides outside the gene matches: 6. Germline CDR1 reads SGHNT; CDR2 reads YENEEA. CDR3 sequence (DNA): TGTGCCAGCAGCTTAGATTCTAGCGGGGTGTCCACAGATACGCAGTATTTT. Translating gives CASSLDSSGVSTDTQYF.